This T cell receptor beta chain was recovered during a study of cytomegalovirus exposure and HLA in healthy donors. 60 Vbeta and 13 Jbeta primers were used in PCR. The assay was immunoSEQ multiplex PCR, and TCRdb's table has in-frame clones only and misses some. The sample holds 95,000 to 130,000 clones; approximately 70% are singletons and the top ten take around 9.7%. Points on this clone: Its specificity is unknown.

Whole-study results and caveats: It was 164 TCR beta chains that were listed as cytomegalovirus-associated. A link between a missense DCLRE1C variant and TCR beta V- and J-gene trimming emerged from a later analysis. Analyzed later, most CMV-associated TCR beta chains appeared HLA-restricted.

J was trimmed by 5 bases and V by 1 base; bases with no gene match: 3. Germline lookup yields CDR1 GTSNPN and CDR2 SVGIG (reference sequence). This CDR3 is 13 amino acids long. Input material: PBMCs. This clonotype was sampled from a woman in her forties in good health and CMV-seropositive. The V gene is TRBV30, the J gene TRBJ2-5, with 8 positions matching TRBD1. In DNA form, the CDR3 reads TGTGCCTGGAGTGGGACAGGGCATGAGACCCAGTACTTC. Its translation: CAWSGTGHETQYF.